The 3 T cell receptor beta chains given below trace back to one sample, sequenced in a study of blood T cells in healthy people across ages. Sample-barcoded 5' priming and a J-beta primer mix drove a second PCR of roughly 6 to 12 cycles. One entry per CDR3 protein results from TCRdb running MiXCR on the 5' RACE reads. The table has approximately 600,000 distinct CDR3 sequences, 58% seen once. Input material: blood. All receptors derive from a man aged 55 to 70 in good health.

This clonotype came up once. J is TRBJ1-2 and V is TRBV4-1; no reliable D call. Germline V gene lookup returns CDR1 MGHRA and CDR2 YSYEKL. The CDR3 contains 17 residues. The ends were cut back, 0 bases at V and 2 bases at J, with 16 bases in the middle. DNA of the CDR3: TGCGCCAGCAGCCAAGACTTCGGGTCGGGCGGAAACTATGGCTACACCTTC. Amino acid sequence: CASSQDFGSGGNYGYTF.

The table lists this clonotype with many counts. This CDR3 reads CASSFGTVQETQYF. CDR3 DNA sequence: TGCGCCAGCAGCTTCGGGACAGTCCAAGAGACCCAGTACTTC. The gene calls are TRBV5-1 and TRBJ2-5; 7 nucleotides match TRBD1. This CDR3 is 14 amino acids long. Trimming removed 2 bases from V and 1 base from J; junction bases left unmatched: 2. Germline-derived CDR1 and CDR2 are SGHRS and YFSETQ.

This clonotype was picked up one time. The V gene is TRBV27, the J gene TRBJ1-5; a possible D gene is TRBD1 (5 bases). The CDR3 totals 13 residues. Germline loops: CDR1 MNHEY, CDR2 SMNVEV (reference sequence). V dropped 8 bases and J dropped 5 bases, with 13 bases sitting between them. CDR3 sequence (DNA): TGTGCCAGCGGCGGGGCCACGCATCAGCCCCAGCATTTT. It translates to CASGGATHQPQHF.